These 30 T cell receptor beta chains originate from one sample sequenced in a study of blood T cell repertoires in COVID-19. Profiled with immunoSEQ multiplex PCR; TCRdb holds only in-frame clones, not every one. The table lists 290,000 or so clones, approximately 86% of them singletons, with over 2% in the top ten. Sample: PBMCs or T cells enriched from blood (not recorded which). These receptor sequences come from a woman between 18 and 29 years old who had recovered from COVID-19.

As DNA, the CDR3 is TGTGCCAGCAGTTTATTTAGGGGCCTAGGGGCTTTCTTT. Translated: CASSLFRGLGAFF. The genes are TRBV12-3 or TRBV12-4 and TRBJ1-1, with D maybe TRBD1 (5 bases). V lost 2 bases, J lost 11 bases, and 15 bases lay in between. This CDR3 is built from 13 residues.

The gene calls are TRBV7-9 and TRBJ1-5; D may be TRBD1 (5 bases). Germline lookup yields CDR1 SEHNR and CDR2 FQNEAQ (reference sequence). V was pared by 1 base and J by 3 bases, with 7 bases between. The CDR3 is made up of 14 amino acids. CDR3 protein: CASSLGGDNQPQHF. DNA of the CDR3: TGTGCCAGCAGCTTAGGGGGGGACAATCAGCCCCAGCATTTT.

The chain is built from TRBV4-1 and TRBJ2-7, with 8 nucleotides matching TRBD2. Germline loops: CDR1 MGHRA, CDR2 YSYEKL. V shed 3 bases, J shed 2 bases, and the junction held 6 bases outside the gene matches. The CDR3 totals 15 residues. The CDR3 sequence: CASSHRSGGAYEQYF. The CDR3 nucleotides read TGCGCCAGCAGCCATAGGTCGGGGGGGGCCTACGAGCAGTACTTC.

This clone was counted only a few times. CDR3 in DNA: TGTGCCAGCAGCCCCGCGGTAGCGGGAGTTCGAGAGACCCAGTACTTC. Translation: CASSPAVAGVRETQYF. The V gene is TRBV5-4, the J gene TRBJ2-5; 9 positions match TRBD2. Unmatched junction bases numbered 11, after V lost 4 bases and J lost 4 bases. Germline V gene sequence: CDR1 SGHNT, CDR2 YYREEE (reference sequence). The CDR3 runs to 16 residues. The full variable domain, in which reference TRBV5-4 and TRBJ2-5 provide the parts outside the CDR3, is ETGVTQSPTHLIKTRGQQVTLRCSSQSGHNTVSWYQQALGQGPQFIFQYYREEENGRGNFPPRFSGLQFPNYSSELNVNALELDDSALYLCASSPAVAGVRETQYFGPGTRLLVL.

V and J are TRBV4-1 and TRBJ2-7, with D unclear. Trimming removed 0 bases at V and 6 bases at J, with 18 bases between. CDR3 length: 16 amino acids. Germline V lookup: CDR1 MGHRA, CDR2 YSYEKL. CDR3 amino acids: CASSQEFGQVNSEQYF. CDR3 sequence (DNA): TGCGCCAGCAGCCAAGAATTTGGGCAGGTGAACTCCGAGCAGTACTTC.

The V and J genes are TRBV5-4 and TRBJ2-1, with 9 positions matching TRBD1. The length of the CDR3 is 15 residues. The germline V gene has CDR1 SGHNT and CDR2 YYREEE (reference sequence). V lost 2 bases to trimming and J lost 6 bases; unmatched junction nucleotides: 6. The CDR3 loop reads CASSFRQGVGNEQFF. As DNA, the CDR3 is TGTGCCAGCAGCTTCCGACAGGGGGTGGGCAATGAGCAGTTCTTC. Supplemented by reference TRBV5-4 and TRBJ2-1, the full variable domain reads ETGVTQSPTHLIKTRGQQVTLRCSSQSGHNTVSWYQQALGQGPQFIFQYYREEENGRGNFPPRFSGLQFPNYSSELNVNALELDDSALYLCASSFRQGVGNEQFFGPGTRLTVL.

The chain carries TRBV29-1 and TRBJ1-1; possibly TRBD1 for D (6 bases). Trimming removed 0 bases from V and 1 base from J, with 12 bases in between. Germline CDR1 SQVTM, CDR2 ANQGSEA. The CDR3 extends over 15 amino acids. CDR3 in amino acids: CSVEDPNRANTEAFF. CDR3 nucleotides: TGCAGCGTTGAAGACCCCAACAGGGCGAACACTGAAGCTTTCTTT.

The rearrangement joins TRBV19 to TRBJ2-2, with 10 bases lining up with TRBD2. Germline V gene data show CDR1 as LNHDA and CDR2 as SQIVND (reference sequence). This CDR3 is 16 amino acids long. With V trimmed by 4 bases and J by 5 bases, 7 bases remained unmatched. The CDR3 here is CASSKREGLGTGELFF. The CDR3 bases are TGTGCCAGTAGTAAGCGGGAGGGCCTTGGTACCGGGGAGCTGTTTTTT.

The rearrangement joins TRBV6-5 to TRBJ1-4; 10 bases map to TRBD1. Germline trimming cut 6 bases from V and 8 bases from J; bases unmatched to any gene: 9. This CDR3 is built from 15 residues. Germline loops: CDR1 MNHEY, CDR2 SVGAGI. In nucleotides, the CDR3 is TGTGCCAGCAGGGGTGGGACAGGGGTAGAGGAAAAACTGTTTTTT. Amino acid sequence: CASRGGTGVEEKLFF.

This clone was seen a few times. V is TRBV4-1 and J is TRBJ1-5; no reliable D call. Germline CDR1 is MGHRA and CDR2 is YSYEKL. The CDR3 is 16 residues long. V lost 0 bases and J lost 1, with 10 bases in between. The CDR3 nucleotides are TGCGCCAGCAGCCAAGAAAGTAGCAAGAGCAATCAGCCCCAGCATTTT. Amino acid sequence: CASSQESSKSNQPQHF.

The CDR3 is CASSRQGSGANVLTF. CDR3 in DNA: TGTGCCAGCTCACGTCAGGGTTCTGGGGCCAACGTCCTGACTTTC. The gene calls are TRBV18 and TRBJ2-6; TRBD1 is a possible D gene (5 bases). The CDR3 runs to 15 residues. Germline loops: CDR1 KGHSH, CDR2 LQKENI. V was clipped by 4 bases and J by 1 base, with 8 bases between them. The whole variable domain, remainder taken from reference TRBV18 and TRBJ2-6, is NAGVMQNPRHLVRRRGQEARLRCSPMKGHSHVYWYRQLPEEGLKFMVYLQKENIIDESGMPKERFSAEFPKEGPSILRIQQVVRGDSAAYFCASSRQGSGANVLTFGAGSRLTVL.

The chain is built from TRBV7-9 and TRBJ2-3; 16 positions agree with TRBD2. The CDR3 contains 18 residues. The J segment lost 5 bases and the V segment lost 5 bases, leaving 10 bases of the junction unmatched. In germline, CDR1 is SEHNR, CDR2 FQNEAQ (reference sequence). Here the CDR3 DNA reads TGTGCCAGCAGCCCGGGACTAGCGGGAGGGCCCGGGGTAGATACGCAGTATTTT. It is translated as CASSPGLAGGPGVDTQYF. Using reference TRBV7-9 and TRBJ2-3 for the parts outside the CDR3, the full variable domain is DTGVSQNPRHKITKRGQNVTFRCDPISEHNRLYWYRQTLGQGPEFLTYFQNEAQLEKSRLLSDRFSAERPKGSFSTLEIQRTEQGDSAMYLCASSPGLAGGPGVDTQYFGPGTRLTVL.

The V gene is TRBV6-6, the J gene TRBJ2-6; tentative D call: TRBD1 (6 bases). Germline V gene data show CDR1 as MNHNY and CDR2 as SVGAGI (reference sequence). V lost 5 bases, J lost 0 bases, and 20 bases lay in between. This CDR3 spans 19 amino acids. This CDR3 is CASSLSGQPASSGANVLTF. CDR3 DNA sequence: TGTGCCAGCAGTCTGTCAGGACAGCCAGCGTCCTCTGGGGCCAACGTCCTGACTTTC.

The chain has TRBV6-2 or TRBV6-3 and TRBJ2-1; TRBD2 agrees at 8 bases. The CDR3 contains 15 residues. Losses at the gene ends were 5 bases for V and 6 bases for J; bases not matched to a gene: 9. Germline V gene lookup returns CDR1 MNHEY and CDR2 SVGEGT. This CDR3 is CASSPLADKPNEQFF. In DNA form, the CDR3 reads TGTGCCAGCAGTCCACTAGCGGATAAACCCAATGAGCAGTTCTTC.

Written as DNA, the CDR3 is TGTGCCAGCAGTTTCGGGACAGGGTTGTCCGGGGAGCTGTTTTTT. Amino acids: CASSFGTGLSGELFF. This chain links TRBV28 with TRBJ2-2; 9 bases map to TRBD1. Germline assignment: CDR1 MDHEN and CDR2 SYDVKM. The ends lost 3 bases at V and 6 bases at J; junction bases unmatched: 5. The CDR3 length is 15 residues.

DNA for the CDR3: TGTGCCAGCAGTACCCTCGCGGGGTTCACTGAAGCTTTCTTT. The encoded protein is CASSTLAGFTEAFF. V is TRBV6-6 and J is TRBJ1-1; D uncertain. The CDR3 is made up of 14 amino acids. CDR1 is MNHNY, CDR2 SVGAGI, per germline (reference sequence). The V end was cut by 5 bases, the J end by 4 bases, with 14 bases between.

The genes are TRBV4-1 and TRBJ1-5; TRBD1 aligns across 11 bases. Germline CDR1 is MGHRA and CDR2 is YSYEKL. This CDR3 has 14 amino acids. Trimming removed 4 bases from V and 7 bases from J; junction bases left unmatched: 3. The CDR3 DNA follows: TGCGCCAGCAGCCCGGGACAGGGGGGCCAGCCCCAGCATTTT. It is translated as CASSPGQGGQPQHF.

This chain links TRBV24-1 with TRBJ2-1; 7 positions match TRBD2. Trimming removed 6 bases from V and 6 bases from J; junction bases left unmatched: 7. Germline CDR1 is KGHDR and CDR2 is SFDVKD. This CDR3 comprises 14 residues. CDR3 DNA sequence: TGTGCCACCAGTCCCGCGACTAGCCGCAATGAGCAGTTCTTC. The encoded protein is CATSPATSRNEQFF.

The chain combines TRBV7-7 with TRBJ2-1, with 13 bases aligning to TRBD2. The CDR3 is made up of 18 amino acids. Trimming took 2 bases from V and 6 from J; bases not matched to a gene: 10. The germline gives CDR1 SSHAT, CDR2 FNYEAQ (reference sequence). The CDR3 loop reads CASSLNPRTSGRFNEQFF. The CDR3 DNA reads as TGTGCCAGCAGCTTAAATCCCCGGACTAGCGGGAGATTCAATGAGCAGTTCTTC.

J is TRBJ1-1 and V is TRBV4-1, with 8 bases matching TRBD1. Trimming cost V 1 base and J 5 bases; bases outside gene matches: 9. Germline V gene data show CDR1 as MGHRA and CDR2 as YSYEKL. This CDR3 spans 16 amino acids. CDR3 DNA: TGCGCCAGCAGCCAAGCCTCGACAGGGGTTAGGACTGAAGCTTTCTTT. It specifies CASSQASTGVRTEAFF.

The chain couples TRBV2 to TRBJ2-7, with D tentatively TRBD1 (6 bases). Germline V gene sequence: CDR1 SNHLY, CDR2 FYNNEI. The CDR3 covers 16 residues. V was trimmed by 3 bases and J by 2 bases, leaving 17 bases between them. CDR3: CASSDFRTETTYEQYF. The CDR3 DNA reads as TGTGCCAGCAGTGATTTTAGGACAGAGACCACCTACGAGCAGTACTTC.

V gene TRBV19 combines with J gene TRBJ1-5; the D gene is possibly TRBD1 (5 bases). Trimming removed 5 bases at V and 0 bases at J, with 14 bases between. This CDR3 has 16 amino acids. Germline V gene data show CDR1 as LNHDA and CDR2 as SQIVND (reference sequence). The CDR3 nucleotides read TGTGCCAGTAGTCCGCAGGGCCCTTATAGCAATCAGCCCCAGCATTTT. As protein: CASSPQGPYSNQPQHF.

This clone came up once. This chain links TRBV7-8 with TRBJ2-1; D unclear. Germline V gene data show CDR1 as SGHVS and CDR2 as FQNEAQ. CDR3 length: 13 amino acids. With 1 base removed from V and 2 bases from J, the gap between germline ends came to 3 bases. The CDR3 sequence is CASSLGPYNEQFF. The CDR3 nucleotides read TGTGCCAGCAGCTTAGGGCCCTACAATGAGCAGTTCTTC. Filled out from reference TRBV7-8 and TRBJ2-1, the complete variable domain reads GAGVSQSPRYKVAKRGQDVALRCDPISGHVSLFWYQQALGQGPEFLTYFQNEAQLDKSGLPSDRFFAERPEGSVSTLKIQRTQQEDSAVYLCASSLGPYNEQFFGPGTRLTVL.

Turning to this clone: This same CDR3 is encoded by further DNA sequences in the sample. This chain links TRBV27 with TRBJ2-7, with TRBD1 identical over 7 bases. CDR1 MNHEY and CDR2 SMNVEV come from the germline V gene (reference sequence). With 6 bases clipped from V and 2 bases from J, the junction kept 7 bases outside the gene matches. The CDR3 totals 14 residues. DNA for the CDR3: TGTGCCAGCAGCACCAGACAGGGTCCCTACGAGCAGTACTTC. Amino acid sequence: CASSTRQGPYEQYF.

This clone was seen a single time. The chain is built from TRBV27 and TRBJ2-7, with 8 bases matching TRBD2. Losses at the gene ends were 3 bases for V and 3 bases for J; bases not matched to a gene: 4. The V gene's germline CDR1 is MNHEY and CDR2 SMNVEV (reference sequence). This CDR3 has 14 residues. The CDR3 nucleotides are TGTGCCAGCAGTTTGACCGGGACTAGCTACGAGCAGTACTTC. It encodes CASSLTGTSYEQYF.

The chain joins TRBV3-1 (or the pseudogene TRBV3-2) to TRBJ2-7; 10 nucleotides align to TRBD2. The V segment lost 4 bases and the J segment 0 bases; nucleotides outside the gene matches: 12. Germline CDR1 and CDR2: LGHDT and YNNKEL (reference sequence). The length of the CDR3 is 18 residues. This chain's CDR3 is CASSLGLTSGPGSYEQYF. DNA of the CDR3: TGTGCCAGCAGCCTCGGGTTGACTAGCGGGCCTGGCTCCTACGAGCAGTACTTC.

This chain connects TRBV7-2 to TRBJ1-1; 7 bases match TRBD1. The CDR3 has 14 amino acids. V was clipped by 5 bases and J by 1 base; unmatched bases: 4. CDR1 and CDR2 from the germline V gene are SGHTA and FQGNSA. Here the CDR3 DNA reads TGTGCCAGCAGCCGGACAGGAACGAACACTGAAGCTTTCTTT. It codes for CASSRTGTNTEAFF.

In its sample, this clone was seen a few times. The chain links TRBV5-5 to TRBJ1-5, with D unclear. The V and J ends lost 2 bases and 0 bases respectively, with 9 bases between them. The CDR3 has 15 amino acids. Germline-derived CDR1 and CDR2 are SGHKS and YYEKEE (reference sequence). CDR3 sequence: CASSFRGYSNQPQHF. The CDR3 nucleotides read TGTGCCAGCAGCTTTAGAGGGTATAGCAATCAGCCCCAGCATTTT.

With respect to this clone: The identical CDR3 is also encoded by other nucleotide sequences in the sample. V usage is TRBV30 and J usage is TRBJ1-6; possibly TRBD1 for D (6 bases). CDR1 is GTSNPN and CDR2 is SVGIG in the germline V gene (reference sequence). The CDR3 loop spans 15 amino acids. V lost 0 bases, J lost 7 bases, and 13 bases lay in between. The CDR3 DNA sequence: TGTGCCTGGAGTGTTGGGGGGGGCCGAAATTCACCCCTCCACTTT. Translating gives CAWSVGGGRNSPLHF.

This chain links TRBV7-3 with TRBJ2-2, with no clear D. CDR3 length: 16 residues. In germline, CDR1 is SGHTA, CDR2 FQGTGA. The germline V and J ends were trimmed by 3 bases and 2 bases, with 13 bases remaining between them. The DNA of the CDR3 is TGTGCCAGCAGCTTTCTTCAAGGAGCAAACACCGGGGAGCTGTTTTTT. It encodes CASSFLQGANTGELFF.